The 9 T cell receptor beta chains below were found in one sample sequenced in a study of shared clonotypes between healthy human individuals. Generated by immunoSEQ multiplex PCR, the TCRdb table keeps only in-frame clones and is missing some. Among around 2.3 million clones listed, 90% to 97% were seen once. Sequenced sample: naive CD4+ T cells sorted from blood. As to subset: CD45RA+ positively selected. The receptors originated from a man younger than 35 in good health.

J is TRBJ1-4 and V is TRBV4-1; 7 bases agree with TRBD1. Germline V gene data show CDR1 as MGHRA and CDR2 as YSYEKL. The CDR3 has 15 amino acids. Trimming removed 1 base from V and 5 bases from J; junction bases left unmatched: 4. CDR3 bases: TGCGCCAGCAGCCAAGTCGCGACAGGGAATGAAAAACTGTTTTTT. Protein product: CASSQVATGNEKLFF.

This rearrangement joins TRBV5-6 to TRBJ2-3, with D tentatively TRBD1 or TRBD2 (5 bases each). V dropped 0 bases and J dropped 4 bases, with 12 bases sitting between them. Germline V gives CDR1 SGHDT, CDR2 YYEEEE. The CDR3 covers 15 residues. The CDR3, as DNA: TGTGCCAGCAGCTTGGGGGACGGCCGCGCAGATACGCAGTATTTT. Protein product: CASSLGDGRADTQYF.

This chain links TRBV7-3 with TRBJ2-2, with 10 positions matching TRBD2. V dropped 5 bases and J dropped 6; count of bases not matched to a gene: 12. Germline V lookup: CDR1 SGHTA, CDR2 FQGTGA. The CDR3 consists of 17 residues. DNA of the CDR3: TGTGCCAGCAGCCGCCCGGGAGCGGGGGGGCCGTCCGGGGAGCTGTTTTTT. It encodes CASSRPGAGGPSGELFF.

This sequence joins TRBV5-4 and TRBJ2-5, with TRBD2 matching over 7 bases. Germline trimming cut 0 bases from V and 2 bases from J; bases unmatched to any gene: 7. Germline CDR1 reads SGHNT; CDR2 reads YYREEE (reference sequence). The CDR3 contains 16 residues. The CDR3 DNA follows: TGTGCCAGCAGCTTGGCCACGAGCGGGGAGCAAGAGACCCAGTACTTC. Translation: CASSLATSGEQETQYF.

The gene calls are TRBV5-1 and TRBJ2-2; 10 positions match TRBD1. The germline V gene encodes CDR1 SGHRS and CDR2 YFSETQ. The CDR3 spans 17 residues. V gave up 0 bases and J gave up 0 bases; unmatched junction bases: 2. This CDR3 is CASSLEGTGANTGELFF. In DNA form, the CDR3 reads TGCGCCAGCAGCTTGGAGGGGACAGGGGCGAACACCGGGGAGCTGTTTTTT.

This CDR3 reads CASSLGSDRNSPLHF. For the CDR3, the DNA is TGTGCCAGCAGTTTAGGATCGGACAGAAATTCACCCCTCCACTTT. The chain joins TRBV28 to TRBJ1-6; TRBD1 might be the D (6 bases). The CDR3 runs to 15 residues. CDR1 MDHEN and CDR2 SYDVKM come from the germline V gene. V was pared by 2 bases and J by 7 bases, with 12 bases between. The full variable domain, rest sourced from reference TRBV28 and TRBJ1-6, is DVKVTQSSRYLVKRTGEKVFLECVQDMDHENMFWYRQDPGLGLRLIYFSYDVKMKEKGDIPEGYSVSREKKERFSLILESASTNQTSMYLCASSLGSDRNSPLHFGNGTRLTVT.

CDR3 in DNA: TGTGCCAGCAGCTTGGAGACAGGGAGGGTCGAGACCCAGTACTTC. Its translation: CASSLETGRVETQYF. The rearrangement links TRBV5-4 to TRBJ2-5; D might be TRBD1 or TRBD2, each matching 7 bases. The CDR3 sequence is 15 residues long. The V gene's germline CDR1 is SGHNT and CDR2 YYREEE (reference sequence). V was trimmed by 0 bases and J by 5 bases, leaving 14 bases between them.

This chain links TRBV6-1 with TRBJ2-6; weak D call: TRBD2 (6 bases). Germline V lookup: CDR1 MNHNS, CDR2 SASEGT. This CDR3 comprises 13 residues. Trimming took 9 bases from V and 1 from J, leaving 7 bases between them. The CDR3 bases are TGTGCCAGACGGGAGTCTGGGGCCAACGTCCTGACTTTC. It is translated as CARRESGANVLTF.

The V gene is TRBV10-3, the J gene TRBJ2-1, with TRBD1 identical over 10 bases. There are 17 residues in the CDR3. Germline V lookup: CDR1 ENHRY, CDR2 SYGVKD. V was pared by 3 bases and J by 5 bases, with 10 bases of the junction left unmatched. CDR3 loop: CAISDREDRGDHNEQFF. CDR3 bases: TGTGCCATCAGTGATCGCGAGGACAGGGGGGATCACAATGAGCAGTTCTTC.